This note documents a single TCR beta chain sequence. Its antigen is not known. Germline CDR1 and CDR2: SEHNR and FQNEAQ (reference sequence). Trimming pared 1 base from V and 4 bases from J, leaving 8 bases between. The CDR3 spans 14 residues. This specimen comes from a study of T cells in localized non-small cell lung cancer. Study results and limitations: In adjacent lung appeared a median approximately 57 of the top 100 tumor clones. Uninvolved neighboring lung showed the greatest T cell clonality, exceeding tumor. A higher density of T cells in blood coincided with extended overall survival.

Method: immunoSEQ multiplex PCR; TCRdb's copy keeps in-frame clones and lacks some. The data hold 20,000 to 25,000 clones, with 65% to 85% observed a single time. Sequencing was performed on PBMCs, taken before any cancer treatment. The receptor was isolated from a man aged 35 to 69 with stage II lung adenocarcinoma. V usage is TRBV7-9 and J usage is TRBJ2-1; no firm D call. CDR3: CASSLESSYNEQFF. CDR3 bases: TGTGCCAGCAGCTTAGAATCATCGTACAATGAGCAGTTCTTC.